This T cell receptor (beta chain) was identified during a study of blood T cell repertoires in COVID-19. Study as a whole: COVID-19 samples from acute and convalescent phases originated in the United States, Italy and Spain. PBMCs, B-cell-depleted T cells, or T cells provided the cDNA or gDNA that made up the material.

This CDR3 has 13 residues. The V end lost 5 bases, the J end lost 7 bases, and 9 bases lay between the germline ends. The germline V gene encodes CDR1 SGHVS and CDR2 FNYEAQ. Original analysis: Scientists estimated how many nucleated cells there were by amplifying reference gene primers. Clones were read by immunoSEQ multiplex PCR, and TCRdb kept only the in-frame ones, dropping some. D and trimming were read from the DNA, whereas the V and J calls and clone size are those reported in that table. Of about 110,000 clones in the sample, approximately 87% were seen once. V and J are TRBV7-6 and TRBJ1-6, with D possibly being TRBD1 (5 bases). This TCR was sampled from a woman aged 55-70 years with acute or convalescent COVID-19. Sequencing was done on a sample of peripheral blood. The CDR3, as DNA: TGTGCCAGCAGCCCGGGGGTGAATTCACCCCTCCACTTT. Translation: CASSPGVNSPLHF.